This T cell receptor beta chain was documented in a study of shared T cell receptors in the human thymus. Using immunoSEQ multiplex PCR, the repertoire was profiled, and TCRdb retains in-frame clones only, with some absent. The sample holds 550,000 to 800,000 clones, approximately 85% seen once. Germline CDR1 SGHVS, CDR2 FNYEAQ. This CDR3 contains 15 residues. The V and J ends lost 5 bases and 7 bases, in that order; junction bases with no gene match: 11. The sample was also reused in another study, on human thymus T cells. In that study: Donor material was obtained from healthy Finnish infants undergoing corrective surgery for congenital heart defects.

The receptor comes from a girl less than two years old with a congenital heart defect. This rearrangement joins TRBV7-6 to TRBJ1-5; 7 nucleotides line up with TRBD1. Specimen: thymocytes. CDR3 residues: CASSQRQGPGQPQHF. The CDR3 DNA follows: TGTGCCAGCAGCCAAAGACAGGGACCGGGGCAGCCCCAGCATTTT. Full variable domain (missing parts from reference TRBV7-6 and TRBJ1-5): GAGVSQSPRYKVTKRGQDVALRCDPISGHVSLYWYRQALGQGPEFLTYFNYEAQQDKSGLPNDRFSAERPEGSISTLTIQRTEQRDSAMYRCASSQRQGPGQPQHFGDGTRLSIL.